This T cell receptor (beta chain) was captured in a study of shared clonotypes between healthy human individuals. In the case of this clone: The antigen is not known.

Findings and limits, study-wide: Few donors restricted represented genetic and exposure-history diversity.

Generated by immunoSEQ multiplex PCR, the TCRdb table keeps only in-frame clones and is missing some. The sample lists over 2 million clones; approximately 90% were seen once. CDR1 is MNHEY, CDR2 SVGAGI, per germline. This CDR3 region has 15 residues. The V and J ends lost 7 bases and 0 bases respectively, with 14 bases between them. The sample consisted of naive CD4+ T cells from PBMCs. The sample's subset: CD45RA+ positively selected. The V call is TRBV6-5, the J call TRBJ2-3; D gene unclear. The TCR comes from a man in his late teens or twenties in good health. Some clones in this sample may be carry-over from other donors' samples. The CDR3 DNA reads TGTGCCAGCAACCGCTACGGTCAGAGCACAGATACGCAGTATTTT. Translating gives CASNRYGQSTDTQYF.